This T cell receptor beta chain is from a study of blood T cells in healthy people across ages. This CDR3 region has 16 residues. The germline gives CDR1 MNHEY, CDR2 SVGAGI. This clonotype has only one observation. Its specificity is unknown. Regarding the study as a whole: Estimated diversity across one million T cells was deemed an underestimate.

The second PCR ran about 6 to 11 cycles with a sample-barcoded 5' primer and J-beta primers. TCRdb redid the calling of the 5' RACE reads with MiXCR, one entry per CDR3 protein. The sample lists roughly 1,500,000 distinct CDR3 sequences; roughly 30% were seen once. The genes are TRBV6-5 and TRBJ2-1, with D possibly matching TRBD2 (6 bases). Judging by the DNA end, TRBJ2-7 fits better; the J call may be wrong. Sequencing was performed on blood. The TCR comes from a woman in her twenties or thirties in good health. In DNA, the CDR3 is TGTGCCAGCAGAGACTTAGGAGGGCCTTCCTACAATGAGCAGTACTTC. Amino acid sequence: CASRDLGGPSYNEQYF.